Here is one TCR beta chain with its context. The clone's antigen remains unknown. No much larger clone is present one base from it, and per-base qualities are unavailable. TCRbeta CDR3 regions were amplified from genomic DNA using the immunoSEQ Assay, a bias-controlled multiplex PCR. As for the authors' bioinformatics: The number of nucleated cells in each sample was estimated from the amplification of reference gene primers within the assay. Sequence reads were collapsed and filtered to measure the absolute abundance of every unique TCRbeta CDR3 rearrangement. Productive Simpson clonality was computed per sample as the square root of Simpson's diversity index over productive rearrangements. The clones in this table, taken by TCRdb from immuneACCESS, are in-frame only. Not every clone is retained; where verified, under half of the shortfall comes from an unresolved V gene, and the cause of the rest is unknown. For V, J and clone size, that table is used; D and trimming come from the DNA. The sample table lists about 310,000 clones, roughly 90% of them with a count of one. The top ten hold 0.8% to 1.3% of the sample.

The data originate from a study of blood T cell repertoires in COVID-19 (dated by TCRdb to the early 2020s). Regarding the complete study: Samples from collaborators originated in the United States, Italy and Spain and spanned both the acute and convalescent phases of COVID-19. The prospective study material was composed of cDNA or gDNA derived from T cells, B-cell-depleted T cells, or PBMCs. Subjects who had been exposed to COVID-19, were actively infected with it, or had recovered from it provided the deeply sampled blood TCRbeta repertoires that made up the dataset. The sample metadata nearly always contained a de-identified subject ID, COVID-19 status, age in years and sex. Samples came from the ongoing ImmuneRACE study (first 160 participants) plus 1,254 subjects from 6 global collaborators. The repertoires were released in a freely available public database intended as a resource for research on the immune response to SARS-CoV-2. HLA class I and class II types, where available, came from metadata supplied by the sample provider rather than from assay-based typing.

CDR1 and CDR2 were assigned from the germline V gene (reference sequence) as MNHNY and SVGAGI. V is cut back by 5 bases and J by 5 bases, with 9 bases in the junction unmatched. The CDR3 runs 16 residues from the cysteine to the phenylalanine. Of the read, only the CDR3 DNA is kept; its 48 bases are in frame from base 1. At one collaborating source in Seattle, patients were enrolled during active infection and were followed longitudinally through the course of disease. Whole blood was collected in K2EDTA tubes by collaborating institutions according to the institutions' own protocols. Collaborator samples were shipped for TCRbeta analysis as frozen whole blood, isolated PBMCs, or DNA extracted from either sample type. Study-wide conclusions, independent of this receptor: How much clinical and demographic metadata was included differed by source and by participant, and the metadata was provided uncurated.

The sequence was obtained from a middle-aged woman with COVID-19, enrolled during active disease. The chain links TRBV6-6 with TRBJ2-1, and TRBD1 matches 10 of the central bases. Sequencing used peripheral blood. The DNA sequence is TGTGCCAGCAGTAAACCGGGGACAGGGGAACACAATGAGCAGTTCTTC. Protein translation: CASSKPGTGEHNEQFF.